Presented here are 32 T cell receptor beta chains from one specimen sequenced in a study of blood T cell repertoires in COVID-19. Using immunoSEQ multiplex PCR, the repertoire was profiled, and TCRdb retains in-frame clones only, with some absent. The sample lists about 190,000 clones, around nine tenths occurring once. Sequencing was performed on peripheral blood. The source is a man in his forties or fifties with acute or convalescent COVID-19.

The CDR3 here is CASSLRQGAAGELFF. In nucleotides, the CDR3 is TGTGCCAGCAGCTTAAGGCAGGGGGCTGCCGGGGAGCTGTTTTTT. This rearrangement joins TRBV7-2 to TRBJ2-2; TRBD1 matches 8 bases. Germline CDR1 SGHTA, CDR2 FQGNSA. V lost 2 bases to trimming and J lost 6 bases; unmatched junction nucleotides: 5. The CDR3 extends over 15 amino acids.

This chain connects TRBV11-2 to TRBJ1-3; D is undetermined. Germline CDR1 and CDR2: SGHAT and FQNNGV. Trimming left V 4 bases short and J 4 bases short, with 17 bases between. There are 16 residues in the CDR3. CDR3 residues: CASSSPIPSGGNTIYF. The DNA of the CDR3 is TGTGCCAGCAGCTCGCCGATTCCGTCGGGGGGAAACACCATATATTTT.

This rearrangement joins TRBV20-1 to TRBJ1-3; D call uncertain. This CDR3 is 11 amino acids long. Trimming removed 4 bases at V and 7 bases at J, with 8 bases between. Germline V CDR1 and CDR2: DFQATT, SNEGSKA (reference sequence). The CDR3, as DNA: TGCAGTGCTACCCTCCTTAACACCATATATTTT. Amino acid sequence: CSATLLNTIYF.

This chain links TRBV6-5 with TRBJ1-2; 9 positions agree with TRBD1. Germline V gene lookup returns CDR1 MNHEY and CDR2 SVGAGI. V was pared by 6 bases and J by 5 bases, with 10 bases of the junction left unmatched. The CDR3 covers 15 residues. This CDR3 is CASRRSQGARYGYTF. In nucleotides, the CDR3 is TGTGCCAGCAGGCGGTCACAGGGGGCGCGATATGGCTACACCTTC.

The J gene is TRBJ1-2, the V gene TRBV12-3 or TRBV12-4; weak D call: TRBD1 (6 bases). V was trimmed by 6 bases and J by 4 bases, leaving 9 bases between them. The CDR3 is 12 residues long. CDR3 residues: CASSWDIYGYTF. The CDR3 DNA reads TGTGCCAGCAGCTGGGACATCTATGGCTACACCTTC.

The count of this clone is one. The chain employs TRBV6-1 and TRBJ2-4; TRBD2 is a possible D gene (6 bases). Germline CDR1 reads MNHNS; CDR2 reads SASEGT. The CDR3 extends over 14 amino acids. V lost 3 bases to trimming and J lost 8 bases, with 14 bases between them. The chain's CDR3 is CASSDRFGEDIQYF. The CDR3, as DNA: TGTGCCAGCAGTGATAGGTTTGGGGAGGACATTCAGTACTTC.

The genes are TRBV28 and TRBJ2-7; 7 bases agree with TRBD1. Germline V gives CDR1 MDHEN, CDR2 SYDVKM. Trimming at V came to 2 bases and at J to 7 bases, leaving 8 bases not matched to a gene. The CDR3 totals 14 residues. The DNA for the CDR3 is TGTGCCAGCAGTTTAGACAGGGTACGGGTGGAGCAGTACTTC. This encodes CASSLDRVRVEQYF.

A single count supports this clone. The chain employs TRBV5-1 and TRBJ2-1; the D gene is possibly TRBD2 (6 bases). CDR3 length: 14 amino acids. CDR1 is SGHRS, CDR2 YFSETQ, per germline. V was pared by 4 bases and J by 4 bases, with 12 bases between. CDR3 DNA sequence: TGCGCCAGCAGCGCGGAGGAGGGGTACAATGAGCAGTTCTTC. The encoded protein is CASSAEEGYNEQFF.

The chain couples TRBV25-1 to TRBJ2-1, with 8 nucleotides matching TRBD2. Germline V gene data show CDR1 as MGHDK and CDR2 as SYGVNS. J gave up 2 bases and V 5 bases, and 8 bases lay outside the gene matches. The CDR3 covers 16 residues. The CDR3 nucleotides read TGTGCCAGCAGTCAGGGTGCGGGGGGTCCCTACAATGAGCAGTTCTTC. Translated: CASSQGAGGPYNEQFF.

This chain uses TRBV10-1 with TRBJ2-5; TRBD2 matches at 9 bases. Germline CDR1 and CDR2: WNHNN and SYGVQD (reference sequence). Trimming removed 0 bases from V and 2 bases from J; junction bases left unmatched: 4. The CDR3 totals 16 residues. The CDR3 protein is CASSESGLAGQETQYF. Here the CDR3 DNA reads TGCGCCAGCAGTGAGTCCGGGCTAGCGGGGCAAGAGACCCAGTACTTC.

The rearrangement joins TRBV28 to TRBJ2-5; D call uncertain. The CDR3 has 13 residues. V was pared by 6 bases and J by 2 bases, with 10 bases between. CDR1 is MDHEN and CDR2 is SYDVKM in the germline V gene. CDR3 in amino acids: CASRTAIQETQYF. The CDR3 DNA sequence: TGTGCCAGCAGAACAGCTATACAAGAGACCCAGTACTTC.

CDR3 nucleotide sequence: TGTGCCAGCGCCCTCTACAGATCCAGCGAGCAGTACTTC. Its translation: CASALYRSSEQYF. The chain links TRBV6-5 to TRBJ2-7; no firm D call. The CDR3 has 13 residues. Germline lookup yields CDR1 MNHEY and CDR2 SVGAGI. V lost 8 bases, J lost 6 bases, and 17 bases lay in between.

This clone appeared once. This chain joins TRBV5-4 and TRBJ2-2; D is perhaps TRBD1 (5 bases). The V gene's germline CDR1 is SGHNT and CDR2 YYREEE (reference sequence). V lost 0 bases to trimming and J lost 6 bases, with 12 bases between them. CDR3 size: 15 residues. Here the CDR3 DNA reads TGTGCCAGCAGCTTGGACGAGACAGCCTCCGGGGAGCTGTTTTTT. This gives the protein CASSLDETASGELFF.

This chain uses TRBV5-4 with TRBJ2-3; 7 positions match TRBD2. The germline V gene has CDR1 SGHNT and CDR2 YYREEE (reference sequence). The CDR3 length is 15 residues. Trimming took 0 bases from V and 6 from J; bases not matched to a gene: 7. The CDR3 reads CASSLGGGSGDTQYF. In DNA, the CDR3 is TGTGCCAGCAGCTTGGGGGGCGGGAGCGGGGATACGCAGTATTTT.

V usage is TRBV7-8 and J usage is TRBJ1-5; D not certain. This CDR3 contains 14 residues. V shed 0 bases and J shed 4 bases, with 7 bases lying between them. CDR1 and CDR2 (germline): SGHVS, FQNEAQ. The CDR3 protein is CASSLASGNQPQHF. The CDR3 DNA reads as TGTGCCAGCAGCTTAGCGTCAGGAAATCAGCCCCAGCATTTT.

The CDR3 loop is CASSLSSGAGANVLTF. The DNA of the CDR3 is TGTGCCAGCAGCTTAAGTTCGGGGGCTGGGGCCAACGTCCTGACTTTC. This chain uses TRBV11-2 with TRBJ2-6; D possibly corresponds to TRBD2 (6 bases). Per the germline V gene, CDR1 is SGHAT and CDR2 is FQNNGV. The CDR3 runs 16 residues. The germline V and J ends were trimmed by 2 bases and 2 bases, with 10 bases remaining between them.

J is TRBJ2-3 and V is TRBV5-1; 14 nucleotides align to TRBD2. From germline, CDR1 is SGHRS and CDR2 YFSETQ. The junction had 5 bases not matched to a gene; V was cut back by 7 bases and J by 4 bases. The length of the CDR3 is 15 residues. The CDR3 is CASLQGLAGADTQYF. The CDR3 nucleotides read TGCGCCAGCCTACAGGGACTAGCGGGGGCAGATACGCAGTATTTT.

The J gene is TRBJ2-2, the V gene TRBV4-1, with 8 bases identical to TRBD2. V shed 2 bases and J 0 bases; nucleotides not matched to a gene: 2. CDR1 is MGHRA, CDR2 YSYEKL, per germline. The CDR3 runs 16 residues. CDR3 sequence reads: CASSQKAGANTGELFF. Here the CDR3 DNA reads TGCGCCAGCAGCCAAAAAGCGGGGGCGAACACCGGGGAGCTGTTTTTT.

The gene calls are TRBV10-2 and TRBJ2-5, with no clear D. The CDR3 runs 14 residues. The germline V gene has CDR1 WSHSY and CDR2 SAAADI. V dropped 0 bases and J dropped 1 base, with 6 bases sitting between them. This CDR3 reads CASSESTVQETQYF. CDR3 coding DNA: TGCGCCAGCAGTGAGTCCACAGTCCAAGAGACCCAGTACTTC.

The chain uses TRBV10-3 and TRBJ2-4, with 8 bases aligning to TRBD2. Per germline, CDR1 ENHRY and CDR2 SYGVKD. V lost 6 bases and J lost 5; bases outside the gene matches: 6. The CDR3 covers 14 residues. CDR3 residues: CAIRSSGRENIQYF. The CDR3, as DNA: TGTGCCATCAGATCTAGCGGGCGTGAAAACATTCAGTACTTC.

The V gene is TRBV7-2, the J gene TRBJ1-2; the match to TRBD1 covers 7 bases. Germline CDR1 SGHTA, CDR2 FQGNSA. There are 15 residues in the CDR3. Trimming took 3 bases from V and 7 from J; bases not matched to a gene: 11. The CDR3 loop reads CASSFNRQGEAGYTF. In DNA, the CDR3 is TGTGCCAGCAGCTTTAATAGGCAGGGGGAGGCTGGCTACACCTTC.

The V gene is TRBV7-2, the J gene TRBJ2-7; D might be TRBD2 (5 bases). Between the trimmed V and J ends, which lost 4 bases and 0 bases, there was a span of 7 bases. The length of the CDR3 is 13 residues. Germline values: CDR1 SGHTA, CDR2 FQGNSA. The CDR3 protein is CASSSGFSYEQYF. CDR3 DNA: TGTGCCAGCAGCTCGGGGTTCTCCTACGAGCAGTACTTC.

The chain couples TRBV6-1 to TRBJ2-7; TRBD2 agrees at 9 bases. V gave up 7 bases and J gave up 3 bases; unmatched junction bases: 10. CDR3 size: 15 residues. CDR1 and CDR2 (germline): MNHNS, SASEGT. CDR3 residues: CASTQRASGDYEQYF. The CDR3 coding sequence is TGTGCCAGCACCCAACGGGCTAGCGGGGACTACGAGCAGTACTTC.

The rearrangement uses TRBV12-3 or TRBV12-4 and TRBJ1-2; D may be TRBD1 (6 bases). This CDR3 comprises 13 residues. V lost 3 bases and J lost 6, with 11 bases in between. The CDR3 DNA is TGTGCCAGCAGTTTCCTACGACAGGATGGCTACACCTTC. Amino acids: CASSFLRQDGYTF.

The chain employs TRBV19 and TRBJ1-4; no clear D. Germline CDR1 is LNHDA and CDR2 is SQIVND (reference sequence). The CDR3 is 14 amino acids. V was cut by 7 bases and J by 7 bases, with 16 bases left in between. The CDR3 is CASNGRRVGEKLFF. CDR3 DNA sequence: TGTGCCAGTAACGGTCGGAGGGTAGGTGAAAAACTGTTTTTT.

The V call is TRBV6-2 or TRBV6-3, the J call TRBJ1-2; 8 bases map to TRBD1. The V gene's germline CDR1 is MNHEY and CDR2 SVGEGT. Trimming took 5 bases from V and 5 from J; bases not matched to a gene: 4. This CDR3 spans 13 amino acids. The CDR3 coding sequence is TGTGCCAGCAGTAAGGACAGGGTTTATGGCTACACCTTC. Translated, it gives CASSKDRVYGYTF.

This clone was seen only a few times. In DNA, the CDR3 is TGTGCCAGCTCCCGGGACAGCTATGGCTACACCTTC. Encoded protein: CASSRDSYGYTF. This rearrangement joins TRBV3-1 (or the pseudogene TRBV3-2) to TRBJ1-2, with TRBD1 matching over 7 bases. There are 12 residues in the CDR3. After removal of 8 bases from V and 4 bases from J, the junction contained 4 bases not matched to a gene. Per the germline V gene, CDR1 is LGHDT and CDR2 is YNNKEL (reference sequence).

DNA for the CDR3: TGTGCCAGCAGTTACGTCCAAACTTTGAACTATGGCTACACCTTC. It yields the protein CASSYVQTLNYGYTF. This chain uses TRBV6-2 or TRBV6-3 with TRBJ1-2; no reliable D call. V was cut by 2 bases and J by 2 bases, with 12 bases left in between. Germline-derived CDR1 and CDR2 are MNHEY and SVGEGT. CDR3 length: 15 residues.

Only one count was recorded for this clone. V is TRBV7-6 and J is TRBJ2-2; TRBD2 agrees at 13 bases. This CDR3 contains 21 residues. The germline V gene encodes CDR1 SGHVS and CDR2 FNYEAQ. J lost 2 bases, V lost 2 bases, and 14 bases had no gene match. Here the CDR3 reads CASSLYPGTSGAKLNTGELFF. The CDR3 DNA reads TGTGCCAGCAGCTTATACCCCGGGACTAGCGGGGCCAAACTAAACACCGGGGAGCTGTTTTTT.

This CDR3 reads CASSLGTGGFYEQYF. CDR3 nucleotides: TGTGCCAGCTCACTCGGGACAGGGGGTTTCTACGAGCAGTACTTC. This chain connects TRBV18 to TRBJ2-7, with 11 bases lining up with TRBD1. The CDR3 runs 15 residues. Unmatched junction bases numbered 5, after V lost 4 bases and J lost 3 bases. In germline, CDR1 is KGHSH, CDR2 LQKENI.

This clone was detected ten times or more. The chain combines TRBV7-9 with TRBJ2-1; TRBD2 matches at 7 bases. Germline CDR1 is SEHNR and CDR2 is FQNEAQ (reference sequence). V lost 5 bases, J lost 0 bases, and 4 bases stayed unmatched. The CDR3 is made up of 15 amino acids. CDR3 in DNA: TGTGCCAGCAGCCGAGCGGGAATCTCCTACAATGAGCAGTTCTTC. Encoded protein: CASSRAGISYNEQFF.

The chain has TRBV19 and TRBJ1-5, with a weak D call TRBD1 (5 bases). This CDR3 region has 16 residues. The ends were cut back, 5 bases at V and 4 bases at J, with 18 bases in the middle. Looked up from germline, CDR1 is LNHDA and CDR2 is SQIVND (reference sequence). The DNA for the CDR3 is TGTGCCAGTAGTTCGGAGCGTGGCAGGGCTAATCAGCCCCAGCATTTT. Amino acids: CASSSERGRANQPQHF.